This TCR beta chain came from a study of T cell responses to AZD1222 COVID-19 vaccine (dated by TCRdb to 2020 to 2022). About the full investigation: A total of just over 230 trial participants underwent TCR sequencing, of whom about 210 had received two doses of AZD1222 and approximately 26 had received two doses of the MenACWY control vaccine. Trial participants were enrolled into age subgroups of 18-55, 56-69 and 70-plus years, which contained 148, 28 and 57 TCR-sequenced participants, respectively.

In the paper's terms, the time point label means: baseline before first vaccination. What this sample's treatment or condition label stands for: meningococcal conjugate vaccine given as trial control. Vaccinee samples came from UK trials COV001 and COV002, including a single-blind randomized controlled phase 2/3 trial of AZD1222 (ChAdOx1 nCoV-19) in healthy adults. For TCRbeta chain sequencing, PBMC samples from trial participants were taken at day 0 and at day 28 after the second dose. About this clone: Its antigen is currently not known. The sample holds no much larger clone one base away, and base qualities are not on file.

The CDR3 regions of human TCRbeta chains were subjected to immunosequencing. The study's own analysis went as follows. TCRs in the repertoires were matched against a reference library of SARS-CoV-2-specific TCRs that had been generated with the MIRA antigen-specificity platform. Breadth meant the fraction of unique TCRs that were SARS-CoV-2-associated, whereas depth meant the fraction of total T cells that were SARS-CoV-2-associated. Using the MIRA data, each spike-specific TCR was mapped to the spike region that the TCR reacts to and placed in a CD4 or CD8 class. Log10-transformed breadth and depth values were compared by one-way ANOVA with Sidak's multiple comparisons tests. The immuneACCESS repertoire file appears here via TCRdb, limited to in-frame rearrangements. These files lack a portion of the clones; in checked studies, under half of the deficit traces to unresolved V genes, and the cause of the others is not known. Clonal size and the V and J genes are those of that table, whereas D and trimming came from the DNA. The sample table records approximately 220,000 clones; 93% of these occur just once. The top ten hold 0.9% to 1.1% of the sample.

CDR1 and CDR2, per the germline V gene, are SGHRS and YFSETQ. From V the trimming removes 4 bases and from J it removes 5 bases, while the gene matches leave 6 bases of the junction unaccounted for. Its CDR3 holds 15 amino acids, cysteine through phenylalanine. Only CDR3 DNA remains: 45 bases, in frame from the first base. What the authors observed across the whole study: In the small 56-69-year group, the increase in depth fell short of significance, most likely because of low power. Participants were mostly white British, with more females than males. The authors suggested clonal diversity may have been underestimated. The vaccine-associated CD4 TCRs covered the entire spike protein, and the dominant responses fell in regions 160-218 and 743-854. Reportedly, close to half of the unique spike-specific TCRs recognized epitopes lying outside the regions that are mutated in the B.1.351 and B.1.1.7 variants. Only a handful of AZD1222 recipients were SARS-CoV-2 seropositive at baseline, limiting conclusions about previously exposed vaccinees. Because no samples from the day 14 peak response were available, repertoires could be characterized only after the peak T cell response. After two AZD1222 doses, spike-specific TCR breadth and depth were significantly higher than at day 0 and than in MenACWY recipients.

The TCR comes from an adult in good health. Sequenced material: peripheral blood, taken on day 0 of MenACWY control vaccination. Here the chain combines TRBV5-1 and TRBJ1-4, with 9 central nucleotides matching TRBD1. This receptor has the CDR3 CASSLRQGVNEKLFF. The DNA is as follows: TGCGCCAGCAGCCTACGACAGGGGGTAAATGAAAAACTGTTTTTT.